What follows describes a single T cell receptor beta chain. Data came from immunoSEQ multiplex PCR; TCRdb stores just in-frame clones and leaves some out. Of approximately 98,000 clones detected, about 81% appear once; the ten largest clones hold over 3.5%. The sample originates from a study of blood T cell repertoires in COVID-19. Study in general: From T cells, B-cell-depleted T cells, or PBMCs came the material, which was cDNA or gDNA.

The origin of this receptor is a man in his 60s with acute or convalescent COVID-19. The sample consisted of peripheral blood.

CDR3 residues: CASVGLGLAWGTDTQYF. The CDR3 DNA reads TGTGCCAGCGTGGGACTCGGACTAGCTTGGGGCACAGATACGCAGTATTTT. The chain recombines TRBV25-1 with TRBJ2-3; 8 nucleotides align to TRBD2. CDR3 length: 17 residues. V trimming: 8 bases; J trimming: 1 base; junction bases outside the gene matches: 14. Per the germline V gene, CDR1 is MGHDK and CDR2 is SYGVNS.